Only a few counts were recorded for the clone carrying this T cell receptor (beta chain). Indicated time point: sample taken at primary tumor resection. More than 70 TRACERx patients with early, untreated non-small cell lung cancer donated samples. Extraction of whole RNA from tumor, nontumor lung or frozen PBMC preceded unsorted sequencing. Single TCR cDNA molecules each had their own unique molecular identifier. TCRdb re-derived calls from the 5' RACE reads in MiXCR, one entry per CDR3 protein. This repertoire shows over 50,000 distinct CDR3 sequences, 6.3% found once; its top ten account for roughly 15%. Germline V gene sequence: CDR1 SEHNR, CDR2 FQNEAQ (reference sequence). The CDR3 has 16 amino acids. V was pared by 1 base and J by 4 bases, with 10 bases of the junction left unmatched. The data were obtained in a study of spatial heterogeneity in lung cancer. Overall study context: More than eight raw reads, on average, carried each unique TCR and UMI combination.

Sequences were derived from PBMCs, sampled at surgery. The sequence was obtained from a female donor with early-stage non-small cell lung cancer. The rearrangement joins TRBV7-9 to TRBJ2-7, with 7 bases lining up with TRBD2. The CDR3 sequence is CASSLGIGGSTYEQYF. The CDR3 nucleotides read TGTGCCAGCAGCTTAGGAATAGGCGGGAGTACTTACGAGCAGTACTTC.